Following are 17 T cell receptor beta chains from one sample sequenced in a study of T cell responses to AZD1222 COVID-19 vaccine. Using immunoSEQ multiplex PCR, the repertoire was profiled, and TCRdb retains in-frame clones only, with some absent. The sample includes about 120,000 clones, 85% to 95% of them seen just once. The source was peripheral blood, collected on day 0 of AZD1222 vaccination. These receptors were obtained from an adult in good health.

This sequence joins TRBV6-5 and TRBJ2-5, with 7 bases aligning to TRBD1. V gave up 8 bases and J gave up 0 bases; unmatched junction bases: 9. From germline, CDR1 is MNHEY and CDR2 SVGAGI. This CDR3 is built from 15 residues. CDR3 nucleotide sequence: TGTGCCAGCGGCGGACAGGCGGCGTACCAAGAGACCCAGTACTTC. Translation: CASGGQAAYQETQYF.

The V call is TRBV30, the J call TRBJ1-1; 8 bases map to TRBD1. The CDR3 loop spans 14 amino acids. Unmatched junction bases numbered 2, after V lost 2 bases and J lost 0 bases. From germline, CDR1 is GTSNPN and CDR2 SVGIG (reference sequence). Here the CDR3 reads CAWSHRGLNTEAFF. DNA of the CDR3: TGTGCCTGGAGTCACAGGGGGTTGAACACTGAAGCTTTCTTT.

CDR3 loop: CASSLAGTGESYEQYF. The CDR3, as DNA: TGTGCCAGCAGCTTAGCTGGGACAGGGGAGTCCTACGAGCAGTACTTC. The chain is built from TRBV7-8 and TRBJ2-7, with 10 nucleotides matching TRBD1. This CDR3 region has 16 residues. V shed 0 bases, J shed 1 base, and the junction held 3 bases outside the gene matches. Germline assignment: CDR1 SGHVS and CDR2 FQNEAQ.

Comment on this clone: Germline and junction disagree at one end, which may indicate a read error. The rearrangement links TRBV11-2 to TRBJ2-7; unclear D gene. Germline V gene sequence: CDR1 SGHAT, CDR2 FQNNGV. The CDR3 loop spans 13 amino acids. CDR3 region: CASSLGNPTTTSF. In DNA form, the CDR3 reads TGTGCCAGCAGCTTGGGGAACCCTACGACCACCTCGTTC.

This clone was recorded only once. The V and J genes are TRBV6-5 and TRBJ1-5, with D tentatively TRBD1 (6 bases). From germline, CDR1 is MNHEY and CDR2 SVGAGI. This CDR3 region has 14 residues. V was trimmed by 4 bases and J by 3 bases, leaving 10 bases between them. The CDR3 spells CASSFTGLNQPQHF. The DNA of the CDR3 is TGTGCCAGCAGTTTTACAGGGCTCAATCAGCCCCAGCATTTT.

This chain uses TRBV9 with TRBJ2-1, with TRBD2 matching 15 bases. Germline CDR1 and CDR2: SGDLS and YYNGEE. The V and J ends lost 6 bases and 1 base, in that order; junction bases with no gene match: 8. CDR3 length: 18 residues. The chain's CDR3 is CASTKGLAGGRSYNEQFF. The DNA for the CDR3 is TGTGCCAGCACCAAAGGACTAGCGGGAGGGAGGTCCTACAATGAGCAGTTCTTC.

This clone was recorded once. The V call is TRBV9, the J call TRBJ2-7; D is perhaps TRBD1 or TRBD2 (5 bases each). Germline CDR1 reads SGDLS; CDR2 reads YYNGEE. This CDR3 region has 15 residues. Trimming left V 3 bases short and J 1 base short, with 14 bases between. The CDR3 sequence is CASSGRDLRSYEQYF. In DNA form, the CDR3 reads TGTGCCAGCAGCGGACGGGACCTGAGGTCCTACGAGCAGTACTTC.

The genes are TRBV7-8 and TRBJ2-7; tentatively, D is TRBD1 (6 bases). V was cut by 7 bases and J by 2 bases, with 21 bases left in between. CDR1 and CDR2 from the germline V gene are SGHVS and FQNEAQ. The CDR3 covers 16 residues. In DNA, the CDR3 is TGTGCCAGCACCCTAGGGGGTGGTGCTCTCGCCTACGAGCAGTACTTC. This codes for CASTLGGGALAYEQYF.

This sequence joins TRBV5-6 and TRBJ1-4; weak D call: TRBD1 (5 bases). From germline, CDR1 is SGHDT and CDR2 YYEEEE. This CDR3 comprises 14 residues. V dropped 0 bases and J dropped 6 bases, with 9 bases sitting between them. The CDR3 is CASSLAREYEKLFF. CDR3 bases: TGTGCCAGCAGCTTGGCCAGGGAATATGAAAAACTGTTTTTT.

The rearrangement links TRBV19 to TRBJ2-7; D is unresolved. In germline, CDR1 is LNHDA, CDR2 SQIVND (reference sequence). Between the trimmed V and J ends, which lost 3 bases and 3 bases, there was a span of 9 bases. CDR3 length: 13 amino acids. CDR3 amino acids: CASSIRIFYEQYF. DNA of the CDR3: TGTGCCAGTAGTATTCGGATCTTCTACGAGCAGTACTTC.

The V and J genes are TRBV19 and TRBJ2-7; D is possibly TRBD1 (7 bases). Trimming left V 7 bases short and J 10 bases short, with 26 bases between. The CDR3 runs 15 residues. CDR1 is LNHDA and CDR2 is SQIVND in the germline V gene (reference sequence). CDR3 amino acids: CASTEGGTASFRQYF. Written as DNA, the CDR3 is TGTGCCAGTACCGAAGGCGGGACAGCTTCGTTTCGACAGTACTTC.

The rearrangement links TRBV2 to TRBJ2-7; TRBD1 agrees at 8 bases. Germline lookup yields CDR1 SNHLY and CDR2 FYNNEI. V dropped 5 bases and J dropped 4; count of bases not matched to a gene: 10. This CDR3 region has 15 residues. In DNA, the CDR3 is TGTGCCAGCAGTCGACCAGGACAGGGAAGATACGAGCAGTACTTC. Amino acids: CASSRPGQGRYEQYF.

The J gene is TRBJ2-1, the V gene TRBV11-2; D not certain. Germline values: CDR1 SGHAT, CDR2 FQNNGV. V lost 5 bases to trimming and J lost 9 bases, with 14 bases between them. This CDR3 is 13 amino acids long. The CDR3: CASSLGGLREQFF. Written as DNA, the CDR3 is TGTGCCAGCAGCCTAGGTGGGTTGCGTGAGCAGTTCTTC.

The rearrangement uses TRBV28 and TRBJ1-6, with D perhaps TRBD1 (6 bases). Germline values: CDR1 MDHEN, CDR2 SYDVKM. The CDR3 is 15 residues long. V was cut by 1 base and J by 10 bases, with 14 bases left in between. CDR3 amino acids: CASSLFGGRGSPLHF. The DNA for the CDR3 is TGTGCCAGCAGTTTATTTGGGGGGCGCGGATCACCCCTCCACTTT. Variable domain in full (rest from reference TRBV28 and TRBJ1-6): DVKVTQSSRYLVKRTGEKVFLECVQDMDHENMFWYRQDPGLGLRLIYFSYDVKMKEKGDIPEGYSVSREKKERFSLILESASTNQTSMYLCASSLFGGRGSPLHFGNGTRLTVT.

The chain recombines TRBV5-1 with TRBJ2-5, with 10 nucleotides matching TRBD2. The CDR3 loop spans 17 amino acids. Germline CDR1 is SGHRS and CDR2 is YFSETQ. V lost 2 bases to trimming and J lost 5 bases; unmatched junction nucleotides: 12. CDR3 DNA sequence: TGCGCCAGCAGCTTAATCGGAGCGGGAGGGAGTAGGGAGACCCAGTACTTC. It is translated as CASSLIGAGGSRETQYF.

V usage is TRBV6-2 or TRBV6-3 and J usage is TRBJ1-5; 10 bases fit TRBD1. The CDR3 covers 17 residues. Germline V gives CDR1 MNHEY, CDR2 SVGEGT. The trim removed 6 bases at V and 2 bases at J, leaving 10 bases unmatched. CDR3 sequence (DNA): TGTGCCAGCAGCTCCGGACAGGGGGGGAAGGGCAATCAGCCCCAGCATTTT. It encodes CASSSGQGGKGNQPQHF.

The chain couples TRBV5-1 to TRBJ2-3; D call uncertain. In germline, CDR1 is SGHRS, CDR2 YFSETQ. This CDR3 has 15 residues. Deletions cut 0 bases from V and 2 bases from J, with 10 bases between. The chain's CDR3 is CASSLASGYTDTQYF. The CDR3 region has the DNA TGCGCCAGCAGCTTGGCATCGGGTTACACAGATACGCAGTATTTT.